This entry lists 11 T cell receptor beta chains sequenced from one sample in a study of cytomegalovirus exposure and HLA in healthy donors. In the PCR, 60 Vbeta and 13 Jbeta primers were used. The method was immunoSEQ multiplex PCR; TCRdb's version includes in-frame clones alone and lacks a portion of them. The table shows 150,000 to 200,000 clones, with over 70% occurring only once. The sample consisted of PBMCs. The receptors were gathered from a woman between 18 and 29 years old in good health and CMV-seronegative.

V and J are TRBV25-1 and TRBJ1-1; the D gene is possibly TRBD1 (6 bases). The CDR3 has 13 amino acids. V was trimmed by 6 bases and J by 3 bases, leaving 11 bases between them. The germline V gene has CDR1 MGHDK and CDR2 SYGVNS. The CDR3 loop is CASRGTGYTEAFF. In DNA form, the CDR3 reads TGTGCCAGCAGGGGCACAGGGTACACTGAAGCTTTCTTT.

This chain connects TRBV5-6 to TRBJ1-2, with D uncertain. V was trimmed by 0 bases and J by 5 bases, leaving 5 bases between them. CDR1 is SGHDT and CDR2 is YYEEEE in the germline V gene. The length of the CDR3 is 12 residues. CDR3 nucleotides: TGTGCCAGCAGCTTGGTACAGTATGGCTACACCTTC. It codes for CASSLVQYGYTF.

V is TRBV7-2 and J is TRBJ2-6; the D gene is possibly TRBD1 (6 bases). V was clipped by 5 bases and J by 0 bases, with 17 bases between them. CDR1 and CDR2 from the germline V gene are SGHTA and FQGNSA. This CDR3 comprises 18 residues. The CDR3 is CASSTRDTSLSGANVLTF. Here the CDR3 DNA reads TGTGCCAGCAGCACTCGGGACACGAGCCTCTCTGGGGCCAACGTCCTGACTTTC.

CDR3 DNA sequence: TGTGCCAGCAGCAAAGCTACAGGCACTTATCAGCCCCAGCATTTT. The encoded protein is CASSKATGTYQPQHF. The J gene is TRBJ1-5, the V gene TRBV21-1; the table's D call TRBD1 went unverified against the DNA. TRBV21-1 represents a pseudogene. The length of the CDR3 is 15 residues.

The genes are TRBV7-3 and TRBJ2-3, with TRBD2 matching over 10 bases. The CDR3 extends over 15 amino acids. The germline V gene has CDR1 SGHTA and CDR2 FQGTGA. V trimming: 3 bases; J trimming: 5 bases; junction bases outside the gene matches: 5. The CDR3 nucleotides read TGTGCCAGCAGCTTTTCTAGCGGGAGACTAGATACGCAGTATTTT. Amino acids: CASSFSSGRLDTQYF.

CDR3 in DNA: TGTGCCAGCAGGTTCTCGGGACAGAGATATGAAAAACTGTTTTTT. This sequence encodes CASRFSGQRYEKLFF. The J gene is TRBJ1-4, the V gene TRBV6-5; 7 nucleotides align to TRBD1. After removal of 6 bases from V and 6 bases from J, the junction contained 10 bases not matched to a gene. The V gene's germline CDR1 is MNHEY and CDR2 SVGAGI. This CDR3 region has 15 residues.

This clone has a single count. The chain links TRBV20-1 to TRBJ2-7; D is uncertain. CDR3 length: 11 residues. Germline V gene sequence: CDR1 DFQATT, CDR2 SNEGSKA (reference sequence). Trimming removed 6 bases at V and 3 bases at J, with 9 bases between. In DNA, the CDR3 is TGCAGTGCCGCCCCGGTCTACGAGCAGTACTTC. Translating gives CSAAPVYEQYF.

This CDR3 is CASSLAGGRRTEAFF. As DNA, the CDR3 is TGTGCCAGCAGCTTGGCCGGAGGGAGACGAACTGAAGCTTTCTTT. The V gene is TRBV5-6, the J gene TRBJ1-1; no reliable D call. V was trimmed by 0 bases and J by 5 bases, leaving 14 bases between them. The CDR3 covers 15 residues. The germline CDR1 and CDR2 sequences are SGHDT and YYEEEE.

Notes on this clone: The sample has other DNA sequences that encode this CDR3 too. This chain uses TRBV27 with TRBJ2-7; TRBD1 is a possible D gene (5 bases). CDR1 and CDR2 from the germline V gene are MNHEY and SMNVEV (reference sequence). The CDR3 loop spans 14 amino acids. V was trimmed by 5 bases and J by 2 bases, leaving 13 bases between them. The chain's CDR3 is CASSMGQDAYEQYF. CDR3 DNA: TGTGCCAGCAGTATGGGGCAGGATGCCTACGAGCAGTACTTC.

V usage is TRBV4-1 and J usage is TRBJ2-7; D not resolved. V lost 1 base and J lost 2, with 15 bases in between. Germline CDR1 is MGHRA and CDR2 is YSYEKL. CDR3 size: 16 residues. CDR3: CASSQVGNDGTYEQYF. CDR3 in DNA: TGCGCCAGCAGCCAAGTGGGCAATGACGGTACCTACGAGCAGTACTTC.

This rearrangement joins TRBV7-9 to TRBJ1-2; D is undetermined. V shed 5 bases and J shed 5 bases, with 18 bases lying between them. The CDR3 is 15 amino acids. Germline CDR1 reads SEHNR; CDR2 reads FQNEAQ (reference sequence). As DNA, the CDR3 is TGTGCCAGCAGCCCCCGCTTCACTCTAGGTTATGGCTACACCTTC. It specifies CASSPRFTLGYGYTF.